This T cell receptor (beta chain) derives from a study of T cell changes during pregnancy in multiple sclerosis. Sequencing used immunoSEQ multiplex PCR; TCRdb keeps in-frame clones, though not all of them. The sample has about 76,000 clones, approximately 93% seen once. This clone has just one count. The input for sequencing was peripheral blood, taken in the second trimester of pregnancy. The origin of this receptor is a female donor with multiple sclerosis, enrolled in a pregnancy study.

The CDR3 DNA sequence: TGTGCCACCAGCAGAGCGCCTAGCGGGGGTCAGGGGGAGACCCAGTACTTC. Translated, it gives CATSRAPSGGQGETQYF. This chain links TRBV15 with TRBJ2-5, with 10 bases aligning to TRBD2. The V segment lost 1 base and the J segment 5 bases; nucleotides outside the gene matches: 10. The CDR3 totals 17 residues. Germline CDR1 reads LNHNV; CDR2 reads YYDKDF (reference sequence).